These 6 T cell receptor beta chains came from one sample sequenced in a study of blood T cell repertoires in COVID-19. Repertoires were generated with immunoSEQ multiplex PCR, while TCRdb's copy carries only in-frame clones and drops some. The sample yields about 78,000 clones, 75% to 95% seen once. Sequencing was carried out using peripheral blood. The receptor set was obtained from a woman aged 80 or older with acute or convalescent COVID-19.

In the case of this clone: The junction departs from germline at one end; a sequencing error may be responsible. The rearrangement links TRBV5-5 to TRBJ2-1, with 8 bases identical to TRBD1. Germline-derived CDR1 and CDR2 are SGHKS and YYEKEE (reference sequence). This CDR3 is built from 13 residues. The CDR3 DNA follows: TGTGCCAGCAGCGCGGACAGGGACGTACGCCAGGTCTTC. Translated, it gives CASSADRDVRQVF.

The chain is built from TRBV27 and TRBJ2-2; TRBD2 matches 8 bases. V trimming: 6 bases; J trimming: 5 bases; junction bases outside the gene matches: 11. Germline values: CDR1 MNHEY, CDR2 SMNVEV (reference sequence). This CDR3 spans 16 amino acids. CDR3 region: CASSQQSGSRTGELFF. The CDR3 bases are TGTGCCAGCAGCCAGCAAAGCGGGAGTCGGACCGGGGAGCTGTTTTTT.

The V call is TRBV10-3, the J call TRBJ1-2; 9 bases match TRBD1. The V and J ends lost 8 bases and 2 bases, in that order; junction bases with no gene match: 3. This CDR3 is 13 amino acids long. CDR1 and CDR2 (germline): ENHRY, SYGVKD. The CDR3 DNA is TGTGCCATCGGCGGGACAGGGAACTATGGCTACACCTTC. Protein product: CAIGGTGNYGYTF.

The chain has TRBV5-4 and TRBJ1-6, with D possibly matching TRBD1 (5 bases). The CDR3 totals 16 residues. The V gene lost 0 bases and the J gene lost 10 bases, with 17 bases spanning the gap. The germline V gene encodes CDR1 SGHNT and CDR2 YYREEE (reference sequence). In nucleotides, the CDR3 is TGTGCCAGCAGCTTGGCCAGGGAAGGGTCTTGGTCACCCCTCCACTTT. Protein sequence: CASSLAREGSWSPLHF.

The gene calls are TRBV6-5 and TRBJ2-7; no reliable D call. With 0 bases removed from V and 4 bases from J, the gap between germline ends came to 10 bases. This CDR3 spans 14 amino acids. Germline lookup yields CDR1 MNHEY and CDR2 SVGAGI. In DNA, the CDR3 is TGTGCCAGCAGTTACTCTCGCGGAGCTTACGAGCAGTACTTC. It yields the protein CASSYSRGAYEQYF.

V gene TRBV27 combines with J gene TRBJ1-5, with 8 bases matching TRBD1. CDR1 and CDR2 (germline): MNHEY, SMNVEV (reference sequence). The CDR3 is made up of 16 amino acids. With V trimmed by 4 bases and J by 4 bases, 9 bases remained unmatched. CDR3 nucleotides: TGTGCCAGCAGTTCAAGACAGGGGATTGGGAATCAGCCCCAGCATTTT. Its translation: CASSSRQGIGNQPQHF.